One and the same sample provided the 16 T cell receptor beta chains below, sequenced in a study of CD8 T cells in ankylosing spondylitis. Each CDR3 protein gets one entry after TCRdb re-called the 5' RACE reads with MiXCR. Of 500,000 to 550,000 distinct CDR3 sequences listed, roughly an eighth are singletons. Their cognate antigens are unknown. Whole-study results and caveats: Ankylosing spondylitis blood appeared to be characterized by a TCR beta motif of eight or nine highly homologous variants.

Material for sequencing was blood, either unsorted or a sorted T cell fraction (not recorded which). These receptor sequences come from a male donor with ankylosing spondylitis.

CDR3 loop: CATSRDRWAYEQYV. The CDR3 region has the DNA TGTGCCACCAGCAGAGATCGTTGGGCCTACGAGCAGTACGTC. The genes are TRBV15 and TRBJ2-7; D gene uncertain. The CDR3 consists of 14 residues. Germline V gene lookup returns CDR1 LNHNV and CDR2 YYDKDF (reference sequence). V dropped 0 bases and J dropped 2 bases, with 8 bases sitting between them.

V is TRBV20-1 and J is TRBJ1-1, with D maybe TRBD1 (5 bases). The CDR3 has 12 amino acids. V shed 6 bases and J shed 1 base, with 9 bases lying between them. Germline V gene data show CDR1 as DFQATT and CDR2 as SNEGSKA (reference sequence). The chain's CDR3 is CSAKRGNTEAFF. The CDR3 DNA sequence: TGCAGTGCCAAGAGGGGGAACACTGAAGCTTTCTTT.

This clonotype was counted only a few times. The chain uses TRBV2 and TRBJ1-4; D remains unclear. Trimming took 4 bases from V and 6 from J, leaving 12 bases between them. The CDR3 has 14 amino acids. Looked up from germline, CDR1 is SNHLY and CDR2 is FYNNEI. The CDR3: CASSAEEGYEKLFF. The CDR3, as DNA: TGTGCCAGCAGTGCGGAGGAGGGTTATGAAAAACTGTTTTTT.

There are a few counts of this clonotype. This chain uses TRBV27 with TRBJ1-6; D is ambiguous. Germline lookup yields CDR1 MNHEY and CDR2 SMNVEV (reference sequence). This CDR3 has 12 residues. V lost 8 bases to trimming and J lost 4 bases, with 6 bases between them. CDR3 sequence (DNA): TGTGCCAGCTCGGGTTATAATTCACCCCTCCACTTT. This translates into CASSGYNSPLHF.

This clonotype has just a few counts. V is TRBV5-1 and J is TRBJ1-6; maybe TRBD1 (6 bases). Germline V gives CDR1 SGHRS, CDR2 YFSETQ. The CDR3 runs to 14 residues. Trimming took 0 bases from V and 8 from J, leaving 9 bases between them. CDR3 sequence (DNA): TGCGCCAGCAGCTTGGCCTCAGGGGATTCACCCCTCCACTTT. Its translation: CASSLASGDSPLHF.

This clonotype was recorded a few times. The chain combines TRBV3-1 with TRBJ2-7; possibly TRBD2 for D (5 bases). The CDR3 contains 14 residues. The ends were cut back, 4 bases at V and 0 bases at J, with 10 bases in the middle. The germline V gene has CDR1 LGHDT and CDR2 YNNKEL (reference sequence). The CDR3 nucleotides are TGTGCCAGCAGCCTCCAGCGGAGCTCCTACGAGCAGTACTTC. It is translated as CASSLQRSSYEQYF.

The rearrangement uses TRBV6-1 and TRBJ2-2, with 8 bases identical to TRBD2. V shed 7 bases, J shed 1 base, and the junction held 5 bases outside the gene matches. CDR1 is MNHNS and CDR2 is SASEGT in the germline V gene. This CDR3 is built from 15 residues. As DNA, the CDR3 is TGTGCCAGCAATGATGCGGGAGGGAACACCGGGGAGCTGTTTTTT. Residues: CASNDAGGNTGELFF.

This clonotype was detected only a few times. This chain uses TRBV12-3 or TRBV12-4 with TRBJ1-2, with no clear D. This CDR3 comprises 14 residues. Deletions cut 4 bases from V and 7 bases from J, with 16 bases between. CDR3 in DNA: TGTGCCAGCAGTTCTAACCGCGGGGTGGCTGGCTACACCTTC. Encoded protein: CASSSNRGVAGYTF.

This clonotype has a count of ten or more. This chain joins TRBV7-9 and TRBJ2-7; D may be TRBD1 or TRBD2 (6 bases each). From germline, CDR1 is SEHNR and CDR2 FQNEAQ (reference sequence). V was pared by 10 bases and J by 5 bases, with 12 bases between. The CDR3 consists of 11 residues. CDR3 protein: CANHREDEQYV. The DNA for the CDR3 is TGTGCCAACCACAGGGAGGACGAGCAGTACGTC.

This clonotype was counted many times. This chain uses TRBV20-1 with TRBJ2-7; tentative D call: TRBD1 (5 bases). This CDR3 comprises 14 residues. Germline CDR1 DFQATT, CDR2 SNEGSKA (reference sequence). The germline V and J ends were trimmed by 6 bases and 5 bases, with 20 bases remaining between them. For the CDR3, the DNA is TGCAGTGCCCCACCGGCAGGGAATCTTCACGAGCAGTACTTC. It is translated as CSAPPAGNLHEQYF.

At least ten counts were recorded for this clonotype. The chain combines TRBV5-6 with TRBJ2-2; TRBD2 agrees at 10 bases. This CDR3 is 16 amino acids long. Trimming took 0 bases from V and 6 from J; bases not matched to a gene: 5. The germline CDR1 and CDR2 sequences are SGHDT and YYEEEE. The CDR3 loop reads CASSLEVSGRAGELFF. Here the CDR3 DNA reads TGTGCCAGCAGCTTGGAAGTCAGCGGGAGGGCCGGGGAGCTGTTTTTT.

There are a few counts of this clonotype. The chain employs TRBV28 and TRBJ2-1; 10 nucleotides match TRBD1. After removal of 1 base from V and 7 bases from J, the junction contained 7 bases not matched to a gene. This CDR3 has 16 amino acids. The germline gives CDR1 MDHEN, CDR2 SYDVKM. CDR3 sequence reads: CASSLYLGQGLNEQFF. The CDR3, as DNA: TGTGCCAGCAGTTTATATCTGGGACAGGGGCTGAATGAGCAGTTCTTC.

This chain joins TRBV20-1 and TRBJ2-3; D call uncertain. The V gene lost 3 bases and the J gene lost 9 bases, with 13 bases spanning the gap. The CDR3 consists of 12 residues. Germline V gene sequence: CDR1 DFQATT, CDR2 SNEGSKA (reference sequence). Here the CDR3 reads CSARVGDRTQYF. CDR3 DNA: TGCAGTGCTAGGGTCGGAGACCGGACGCAGTATTTT.

The gene calls are TRBV24-1 and TRBJ2-5; TRBD1 might be the D (6 bases). V was cut by 7 bases and J by 5 bases, with 13 bases left in between. The CDR3 is made up of 13 amino acids. Germline loops: CDR1 KGHDR, CDR2 SFDVKD. CDR3: CATRGAGEETQYF. CDR3 bases: TGTGCCACCAGGGGGGCAGGGGAGGAGACCCAGTACTTC.

This clonotype has a handful of counts. The chain employs TRBV20-1 and TRBJ2-1; possible D gene TRBD2, 5 bases. V was trimmed by 1 base and J by 0 bases, leaving 13 bases between them. Germline values: CDR1 DFQATT, CDR2 SNEGSKA (reference sequence). The CDR3 covers 16 residues. CDR3 in amino acids: CSARAAAASSYNEQFF. Here the CDR3 DNA reads TGCAGTGCTAGAGCCGCAGCGGCGAGCTCCTACAATGAGCAGTTCTTC.

V and J are TRBV29-1 and TRBJ1-4, with D maybe TRBD1 (5 bases). V was trimmed by 1 base and J by 8 bases, leaving 17 bases between them. Germline-derived CDR1 and CDR2 are SQVTM and ANQGSEA. The CDR3 runs to 15 residues. In nucleotides, the CDR3 is TGCAGCGTTGAAGGTTCCGGGACTTTGGGGGAAAAACTGTTTTTT. This sequence encodes CSVEGSGTLGEKLFF.